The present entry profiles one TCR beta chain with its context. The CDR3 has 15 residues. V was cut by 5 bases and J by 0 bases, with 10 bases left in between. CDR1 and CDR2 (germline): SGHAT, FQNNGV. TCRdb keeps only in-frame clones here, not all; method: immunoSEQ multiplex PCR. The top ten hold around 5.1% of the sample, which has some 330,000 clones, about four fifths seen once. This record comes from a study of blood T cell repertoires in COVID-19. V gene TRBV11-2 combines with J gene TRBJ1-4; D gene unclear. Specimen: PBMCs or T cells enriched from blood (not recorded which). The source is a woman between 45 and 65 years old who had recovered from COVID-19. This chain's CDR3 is CASSRDTATNEKLFF. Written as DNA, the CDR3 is TGTGCCAGCAGCCGAGATACTGCAACTAATGAAAAACTGTTTTTT.